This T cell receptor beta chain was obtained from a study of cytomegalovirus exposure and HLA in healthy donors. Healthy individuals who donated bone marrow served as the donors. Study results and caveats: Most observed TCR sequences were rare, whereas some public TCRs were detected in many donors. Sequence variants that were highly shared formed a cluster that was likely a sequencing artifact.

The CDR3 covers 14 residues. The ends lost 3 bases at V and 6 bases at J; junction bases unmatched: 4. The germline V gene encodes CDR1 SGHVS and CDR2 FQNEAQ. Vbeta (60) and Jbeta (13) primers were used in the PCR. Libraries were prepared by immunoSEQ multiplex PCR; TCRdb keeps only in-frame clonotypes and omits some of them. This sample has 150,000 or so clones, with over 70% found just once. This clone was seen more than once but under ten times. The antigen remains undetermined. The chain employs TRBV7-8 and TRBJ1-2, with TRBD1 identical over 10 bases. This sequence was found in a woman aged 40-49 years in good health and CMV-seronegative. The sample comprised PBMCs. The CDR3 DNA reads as TGTGCCAGCAGCTTCCGACAGGGGGCCGATGGCTACACCTTC. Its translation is CASSFRQGADGYTF.